This TCR beta chain was captured in a study of T-cell memory formation after mild COVID-19. This clonotype was seen a few times. Trimming left V 4 bases short and J 8 bases short, with 13 bases between. The CDR3 contains 13 residues. Germline V gene lookup returns CDR1 SGHRS and CDR2 YFSETQ. TCRdb re-called the 5' RACE reads through MiXCR, storing one row per CDR3 protein. The table shows roughly 350,000 distinct CDR3 sequences, with around 21% occurring only once. The clonotype was recovered from an adult woman who had mild COVID-19 (a few samples of this study predate the infection). Cell type and time point are not known. Sequencing input: PBMCs or a T cell subset sorted from them (not recorded which). The rearrangement links TRBV5-1 to TRBJ2-1; either TRBD1 or TRBD2 may fit D (5 bases each). In DNA form, the CDR3 reads TGCGCCAGCAGCGATTGGGGGAACGATGAGCAGTTCTTC. Protein sequence: CASSDWGNDEQFF.